What follows is one TCR beta chain and its context. Its antigen is undetermined. Germline CDR1 is DFQATT and CDR2 is SNEGSKA (reference sequence). J gave up 7 bases and V 1 base, and 8 bases lay outside the gene matches. The length of the CDR3 is 16 residues. The record originates from a study of T cell repertoires in cytomegalovirus infection. General study results and limits: In two of eight donors, the top clonotype was HLA-C-restricted CMV-specific.

Using its own MiXCR run on the reads, TCRdb lists one record per CDR3 protein. The sample contains fewer than 900,000 distinct CDR3 sequences, roughly 28% of which appear only once. The material was cultured CD8+ T cells from PBMCs, obtained from culture after CMV antigen stimulation. The receptor comes from a human donor in good health (CMV status not recorded). Some clones in this sample may be carry-over from other donors' samples. V and J are TRBV20-1 and TRBJ2-2, with TRBD1 matching over 11 bases. The CDR3 DNA is TGCAGTGCTAGAGGACCGGGACAGGGGGTGGTCGGGGAGCTGTTTTTT. It encodes CSARGPGQGVVGELFF.